This entry is about one T cell receptor (beta chain). Using immunoSEQ multiplex PCR, the repertoire was profiled, and TCRdb retains in-frame clones only, with some absent. The repertoire has about 82,000 clones, roughly 95% of them found once; the top ten carry around 0.38%. Unmatched junction bases numbered 8, after V lost 3 bases and J lost 3 bases. Germline V gene sequence: CDR1 LNHDA, CDR2 SQIVND (reference sequence). The CDR3 sequence is 15 residues long. The record originates from a study of technical replicates of blood from several donors. The genes are TRBV19 and TRBJ2-7; 7 bases line up with TRBD2. The specimen sequenced was T cells isolated from PBMCs. The source of this sequence is a human donor in good health. The CDR3 spells CASSIPWGGNYEQYF. CDR3 DNA sequence: TGTGCCAGTAGTATCCCCTGGGGGGGGAACTACGAGCAGTACTTC.